Here is one T cell receptor (beta chain) with its context. It was with unique molecular identifiers that the TCRbeta library was prepared. TCRdb reprocessed the PCR reads with MiXCR, giving one entry per CDR3 protein. The table includes around 580,000 distinct CDR3 sequences, over 25% detected once. This CDR3 comprises 13 residues. From germline, CDR1 is SQVTM and CDR2 ANQGSEA. The trim removed 7 bases at V and 2 bases at J, leaving 4 bases unmatched. This entry comes from a study of T-cell reconstitution after alpha-beta-depleted transplantation in children. The sequencing here drew on PBMCs, taken before TCRalphabeta/CD19-depleted stem cell transplant. The rearrangement links TRBV29-1 to TRBJ2-1; 8 positions agree with TRBD1. This clonotype originated in a boy in the first two years of life with Wiskott-Aldrich syndrome, due to receive a stem cell transplant. The CDR3 region has the DNA TGCAGCGGACAGGGGAGCCCCTACAATGAGCAGTTCTTC. Translated, it gives CSGQGSPYNEQFF.